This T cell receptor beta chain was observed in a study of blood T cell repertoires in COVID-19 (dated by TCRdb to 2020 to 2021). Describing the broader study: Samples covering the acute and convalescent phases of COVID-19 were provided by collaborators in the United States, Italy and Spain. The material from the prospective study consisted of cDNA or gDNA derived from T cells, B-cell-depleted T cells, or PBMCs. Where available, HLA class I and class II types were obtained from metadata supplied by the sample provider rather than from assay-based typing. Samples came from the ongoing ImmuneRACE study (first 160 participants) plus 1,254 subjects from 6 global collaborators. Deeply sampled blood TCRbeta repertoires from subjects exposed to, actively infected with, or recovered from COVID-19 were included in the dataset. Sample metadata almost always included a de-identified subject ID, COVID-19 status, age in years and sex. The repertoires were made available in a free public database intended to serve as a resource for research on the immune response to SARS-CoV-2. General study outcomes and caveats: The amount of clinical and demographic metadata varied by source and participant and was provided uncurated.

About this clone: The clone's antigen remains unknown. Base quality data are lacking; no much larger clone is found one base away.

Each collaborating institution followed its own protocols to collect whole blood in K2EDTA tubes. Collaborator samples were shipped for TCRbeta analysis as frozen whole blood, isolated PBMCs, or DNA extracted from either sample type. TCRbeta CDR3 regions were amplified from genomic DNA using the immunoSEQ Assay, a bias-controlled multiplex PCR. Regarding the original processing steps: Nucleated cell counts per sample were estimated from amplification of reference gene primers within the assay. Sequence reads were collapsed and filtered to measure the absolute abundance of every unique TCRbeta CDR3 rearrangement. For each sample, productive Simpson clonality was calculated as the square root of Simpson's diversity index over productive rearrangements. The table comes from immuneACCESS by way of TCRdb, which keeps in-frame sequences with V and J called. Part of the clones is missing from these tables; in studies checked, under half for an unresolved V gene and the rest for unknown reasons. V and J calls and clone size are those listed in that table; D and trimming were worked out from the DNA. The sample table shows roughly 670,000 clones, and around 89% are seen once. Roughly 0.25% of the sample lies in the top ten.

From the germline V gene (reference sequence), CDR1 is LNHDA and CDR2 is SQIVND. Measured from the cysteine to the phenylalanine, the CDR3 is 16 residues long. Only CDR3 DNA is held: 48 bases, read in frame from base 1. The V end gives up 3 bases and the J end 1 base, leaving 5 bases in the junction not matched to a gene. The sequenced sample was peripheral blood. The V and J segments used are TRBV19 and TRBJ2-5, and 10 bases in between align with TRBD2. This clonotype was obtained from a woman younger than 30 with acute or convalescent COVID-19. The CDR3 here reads CASSMLVAGGQETQYF. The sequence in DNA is TGTGCCAGTAGTATGTTGGTAGCGGGGGGCCAAGAGACCCAGTACTTC.